This paragraph covers one T cell receptor (beta chain) sequence. Generated by immunoSEQ multiplex PCR, the TCRdb table keeps only in-frame clones and is missing some. The profile covers around 40,000 clones, with roughly 75% appearing a single time and around 40% taken by the ten largest. This entry is derived from a study of blood T cell repertoires in COVID-19. At the level of the study: Some COVID-19 samples were acute and others convalescent; all came from the United States, Italy and Spain. The cDNA or gDNA used as material had been derived from T cells, B-cell-depleted T cells, or PBMCs.

The CDR3 consists of 15 residues. The germline gives CDR1 SGHRS, CDR2 YFSETQ. The ends lost 2 bases at V and 7 bases at J; junction bases unmatched: 5. V and J are TRBV5-1 and TRBJ2-2; 10 nucleotides line up with TRBD1. Sequenced sample: peripheral blood. The TCR originated in an elderly man with active or convalescent COVID-19. CDR3 in DNA: TGCGCCAGCAGCTTCCGGGACAGGGGTGGCGGGGAGCTGTTTTTT. Protein sequence: CASSFRDRGGGELFF.